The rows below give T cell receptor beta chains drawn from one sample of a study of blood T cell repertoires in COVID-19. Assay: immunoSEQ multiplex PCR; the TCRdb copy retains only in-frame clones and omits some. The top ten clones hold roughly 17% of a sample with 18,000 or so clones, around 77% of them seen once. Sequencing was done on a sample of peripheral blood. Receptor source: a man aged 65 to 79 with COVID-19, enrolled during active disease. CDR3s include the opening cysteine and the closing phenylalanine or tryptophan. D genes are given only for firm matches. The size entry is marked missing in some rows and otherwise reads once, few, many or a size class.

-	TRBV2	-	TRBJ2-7	TGTGCCAGCACCCGGGAAATCTCCTACGAGCAGTACTTC	CASTREISYEQYF
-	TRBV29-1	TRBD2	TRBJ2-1	TGCAGCGTGTCGAGAGCGGGGGGTTACAATGAGCAGTTCTTC	CSVSRAGGYNEQFF
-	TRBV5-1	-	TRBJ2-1	TGCGCCAGCAGCACAACCCTCAATGAGCAGTTCTTC	CASSTTLNEQFF
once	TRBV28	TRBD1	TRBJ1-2	TGTGCCAGCAGTTTACTGACAGGGAGCTATGGCTACACCTTC	CASSLLTGSYGYTF
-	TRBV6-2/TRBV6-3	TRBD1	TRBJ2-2	TGTGCCAGCAGTTACTCCTCCAGGGGGGGGGAGCTGTTTTTT	CASSYSSRGGELFF
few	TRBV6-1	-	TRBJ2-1	TGTGCCAGCAGTGAAATATTCGGGTACAATGAGCAGTTCTTC	CASSEIFGYNEQFF
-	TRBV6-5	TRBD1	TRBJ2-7	TGTGCCAGCAGTTCTGTCGGGACAGGGCGGACCGACGAGCAGTACTTC	CASSSVGTGRTDEQYF
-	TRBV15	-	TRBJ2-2	TGTGCCACCAGCTTAAGAGCTGCGGTTCGCACCGGGGAGCTGTTTTTT	CATSLRAAVRTGELFF
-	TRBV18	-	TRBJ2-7	TGTGCCAGCTCGCCGCCAGTTGGGGGGGGCCCCTACGAGCAGTACTTC	CASSPPVGGGPYEQYF
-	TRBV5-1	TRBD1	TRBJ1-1	TGCGCCAGCAGCGGGACAGGGGGCGGTGAAGCTTTCTTT	CASSGTGGGEAFF
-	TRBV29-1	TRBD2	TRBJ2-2	TGCAGCGTGGGAAAGACTAGCGGCGGGGAGCTGTTTTTT	CSVGKTSGGELFF
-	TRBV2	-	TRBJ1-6	TGTGCCAGCAGGACTGAGGCCCGGAATTCACCCCTCCACTTT	CASRTEARNSPLHF
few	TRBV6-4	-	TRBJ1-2	TGTGCCAGCAGTGAGGGCGGCGGGTCTGGCGGCTACACCTTC	CASSEGGGSGGYTF
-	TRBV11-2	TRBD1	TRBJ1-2	TGTGCCAGCAGCTTGGTTAGGGGGACAGGGGACTATGGCTACACCTTC	CASSLVRGTGDYGYTF
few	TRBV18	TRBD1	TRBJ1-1	TGTGCCAGCTCAGGTGGACAGGGGTTCATGGGGGCTGAAGCTTTCTTT	CASSGGQGFMGAEAFF